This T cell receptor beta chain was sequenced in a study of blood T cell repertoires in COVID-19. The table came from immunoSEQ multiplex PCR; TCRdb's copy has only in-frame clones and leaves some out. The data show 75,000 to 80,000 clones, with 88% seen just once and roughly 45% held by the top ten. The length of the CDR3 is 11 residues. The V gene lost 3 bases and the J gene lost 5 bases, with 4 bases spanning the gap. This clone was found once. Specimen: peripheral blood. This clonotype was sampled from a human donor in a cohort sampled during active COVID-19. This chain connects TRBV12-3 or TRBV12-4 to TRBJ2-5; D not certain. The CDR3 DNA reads TGTGCCAGCAGTTTGTCGGAGACCCAGTACTTC. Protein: CASSLSETQYF.